A selection of T cell receptor beta chains follows, all from one sample in a study of blood T cell repertoires in COVID-19. Using immunoSEQ multiplex PCR, the repertoire was profiled, and TCRdb retains in-frame clones only, with some absent. There are some 19,000 clones in the sample; 65% to 85% occur only once, and roughly 6.1% lies in the top ten. The source material was peripheral blood. The receptors derive from a human donor in a cohort sampled during active COVID-19. The CDR3 runs from the conserved cysteine through the conserved F or W. A D gene is named only where the DNA matches it firmly. Size tells how often a clone was seen (once, few, many) or the class of an expanded clone, and some rows leave it out.

TRBJ2-1 - TRBV14 - CASSPISGEINEQFF TGTGCCAGCAGCCCCATCTCGGGAGAAATCAATGAGCAGTTCTTC
TRBJ1-3 - TRBV19 - CASSIRDSFGNTIYF TGTGCCAGTAGTATCCGGGACTCCTTTGGAAACACCATATATTTT
TRBJ2-7 TRBD1 TRBV14 - CASSRDRGREQYF TGTGCCAGCAGCCGGGACAGGGGGCGCGAGCAGTACTTC
TRBJ2-2 - TRBV30 - CAWSVQGADTGELFF TGTGCCTGGAGTGTACAGGGAGCGGACACCGGGGAGCTGTTTTTT
TRBJ2-2 - TRBV24-1 - CATSDLVGGTGELFF TGTGCCACCAGTGATTTGGTCGGGGGTACCGGGGAGCTGTTTTTT
TRBJ2-7 - TRBV28 - CASKKRASYEQYF TGTGCCAGCAAGAAAAGAGCCTCCTACGAGCAGTACTTC
TRBJ2-1 TRBD1 TRBV7-9 - CASSPSASRGRNEQFF TGTGCCAGCAGCCCCTCCGCGAGCAGGGGGCGCAATGAGCAGTTCTTC
TRBJ2-2 TRBD1 TRBV24-1 once CATSDLRTGWNTGELFF TGTGCCACCAGTGATTTACGGACAGGGTGGAACACCGGGGAGCTGTTTTTT
TRBJ1-6 - TRBV5-6 few CASSSRGNRNSPLHF TGTGCCAGCAGCTCGAGGGGGAATCGGAATTCACCCCTCCACTTT
TRBJ1-2 - TRBV10-2 - CASSQTAYYGYTF TGCGCCAGCAGCCAGACAGCTTACTATGGCTACACCTTC
TRBJ2-7 - TRBV10-3 few CAISESDYREQYF TGTGCCATCAGTGAGTCTGATTACAGGGAGCAGTACTTC
TRBJ1-1 - TRBV7-9 - CASSLALTEAFF TGTGCCAGCAGCTTAGCGCTAACGGAAGCTTTCTTT
TRBJ1-2 TRBD1 TRBV5-4 - CASSLRAGGKFNYGYTF TGTGCCAGCAGCTTAAGAGCAGGGGGGAAATTCAACTATGGCTACACCTTC
TRBJ2-5 - TRBV19 - CASSRPQGETQYF TGTGCCAGTAGTCGACCGCAGGGAGAGACCCAGTACTTC
TRBJ2-1 TRBD2 TRBV5-4 few CASGTSSGANEQFF TGTGCCAGCGGAACCTCTAGCGGAGCAAATGAGCAGTTCTTC
TRBJ1-2 - TRBV9 - CASSVGPGFGYTF TGTGCCAGCAGCGTAGGTCCAGGGTTTGGCTACACCTTC
TRBJ2-5 - TRBV20-1 - CSELLQETQYF TGCAGTGAGCTCCTCCAAGAGACCCAGTACTTC
TRBJ2-1 - TRBV10-3 - CACSAASDENEQFF TGTGCCTGTTCAGCGGCTAGCGATGAAAATGAGCAGTTCTTC
TRBJ1-2 - TRBV9 - CASSVGSGQGSGYTF TGTGCCAGCAGCGTAGGATCCGGGCAGGGTTCTGGCTACACCTTC
TRBJ2-5 - TRBV7-9 - CAFPLEFVQETQYF TGTGCCTTTCCCCTCGAGTTTGTACAAGAGACCCAGTACTTC
TRBJ1-5 TRBD1 TRBV10-1 - CASSESDRQGRIGNQPQHF TGCGCCAGCAGTGAGTCGGATCGACAGGGACGTATTGGCAATCAGCCCCAGCATTTT
TRBJ2-7 TRBD2 TRBV5-4 - CASSSASSGTSYEQYF TGTGCCAGCAGCTCTGCGTCTAGCGGGACCTCATACGAGCAGTACTTC
TRBJ2-1 TRBD2 TRBV28 - CASSLWASGLKKDEQFF TGTGCCAGCAGTTTGTGGGCTAGCGGGCTGAAAAAGGATGAGCAGTTCTTC
TRBJ2-5 TRBD1 TRBV6-5 - CASISLGGRETQYF TGTGCCAGCATCAGTTTAGGGGGCCGAGAGACCCAGTACTTC
TRBJ2-3 - TRBV29-1 - CSETSLFTDTQYF TGCAGCGAGACAAGTCTTTTCACAGATACGCAGTATTTT
TRBJ2-6 - TRBV28 - CASSSGGAGANVLTF TGTGCCAGCAGTTCTGGAGGGGCTGGGGCCAACGTCCTGACTTTC
TRBJ1-1 - TRBV20-1 few CSAVRQNEAFF TGCAGTGCCGTACGACAGAATGAAGCTTTCTTT
TRBJ2-3 TRBD2 TRBV6-4 - CASSPSGITDTQYF TGTGCCAGCAGCCCTAGCGGGATCACAGATACGCAGTATTTT
TRBJ1-1 TRBD1 TRBV9 - CASSPPGQGNTEAFF TGTGCCAGCAGCCCCCCGGGACAGGGTAACACTGAAGCTTTCTTT
TRBJ2-7 - TRBV28 - CASSPVDRDYYEQYF TGTGCCAGCAGTCCCGTGGACAGGGACTACTACGAGCAGTACTTC
TRBJ2-7 - TRBV21-1 - CASSNRSYEQYF TGTGCCAGCAGCAACAGGTCCTACGAGCAGTACTTC
TRBJ2-1 TRBD2 TRBV6-4 - CASSESGNNNEQFF TGTGCCAGCAGTGAAAGCGGGAACAACAATGAGCAGTTCTTC
TRBJ2-7 TRBD1 TRBV9 - CASSGGQVPTYEQYF TGTGCCAGCAGCGGGGGACAGGTACCAACCTACGAGCAGTACTTC
TRBJ2-1 - TRBV6-2/TRBV6-3 - CASSSRSHNEQFF TGTGCCAGCAGTTCTCGGAGTCACAATGAGCAGTTCTTC
TRBJ2-5 - TRBV7-3 - CASSLTREGTQYF TGTGCCAGCAGCTTAACCAGGGAAGGGACCCAGTACTTC
TRBJ2-6 - TRBV4-2 - CASSQEGGSGANVLTF TGTGCCAGCAGCCAAGAAGGCGGCTCTGGGGCCAACGTCCTGACTTTC
TRBJ2-2 TRBD2 TRBV4-3 few CASSQDPGPSGRGELFF TGCGCCAGCAGCCAAGACCCCGGCCCTAGCGGGAGAGGGGAGCTGTTTTTT
TRBJ2-3 TRBD2 TRBV6-4 - CASSDYPAGGPDTQYF TGTGCCAGCAGTGACTACCCAGCGGGAGGGCCGGATACGCAGTATTTT
TRBJ2-3 - TRBV19 - CASSLIETSTDTQYF TGTGCCAGTTCATTAATAGAGACTAGCACAGATACGCAGTATTTT
TRBJ2-3 TRBD2 TRBV7-3 - CASSLTIGGGSSTDTQYF TGTGCCAGCAGCCTCACAATTGGGGGGGGTTCTAGCACAGATACGCAGTATTTT
TRBJ2-2 - TRBV14 - CASSQGRANTGELFF TGTGCCAGCAGCCAAGGTAGAGCTAACACCGGGGAGCTGTTTTTT
TRBJ1-5 TRBD1 TRBV7-9 - CASSSGQGGQPQHF TGTGCCAGCAGTTCCGGACAGGGGGGTCAGCCCCAGCATTTT
TRBJ2-4 - TRBV4-1 - CASSQGILGVRDIQYF TGCGCCAGCAGCCAGGGAATCCTGGGAGTTAGGGACATTCAGTACTTC
TRBJ1-2 TRBD1 TRBV4-1 - CASSRTGTANSEHYGYTF TGCGCCAGCAGCCGAACCGGGACAGCCAACTCCGAACACTATGGCTACACCTTC
TRBJ1-1 TRBD1 TRBV4-2 - CASSQDVGQGSGGTTEAFF TGTGCCAGCAGCCAAGATGTGGGACAGGGGTCCGGGGGCACCACTGAAGCTTTCTTT
TRBJ2-3 TRBD2 TRBV7-4 - CASSLAPSGSPWDTQYF TGTGCCAGCAGCTTAGCGCCCAGCGGGAGCCCTTGGGATACGCAGTATTTT
TRBJ1-2 - TRBV29-1 - CSVGGGMDNYGYTF TGCAGCGTCGGGGGAGGGATGGATAACTATGGCTACACCTTC
TRBJ2-2 - TRBV5-6 - CASSLEAGANTGELFF TGTGCCAGCAGCTTGGAGGCCGGAGCGAACACCGGGGAGCTGTTTTTT
TRBJ2-6 TRBD1 TRBV27 few CASSFDRGEIGANVLTF TGTGCCAGCAGTTTCGACAGGGGTGAGATTGGGGCCAACGTCCTGACTTTC
TRBJ2-5 - TRBV2 - CASISPAQAPYF TGTGCCAGCATCTCCCCAGCACAGGCCCCATACTTC
TRBJ1-5 TRBD1 TRBV18 - CASSGQVNQPQHF TGTGCCAGCTCAGGACAGGTTAATCAGCCCCAGCATTTT
TRBJ2-7 - TRBV29-1 - CSVQDYEQYF TGCAGCGTCCAGGACTACGAGCAGTACTTC
TRBJ1-4 - TRBV4-3 - CASSQDRREKLFF TGCGCCAGCAGCCAAGATCGTCGGGAAAAACTGTTTTTT